This entry lists 24 T cell receptor beta chains sequenced from one sample in a study of T cell repertoires in cytomegalovirus infection. TCRdb processed the reads anew with MiXCR; each CDR3 protein has one entry. Among roughly 500,000 distinct CDR3 sequences listed, 16% were seen once. The sample consisted of CD8+ T cells from PBMCs. These receptors were taken from a human donor in good health (CMV status not recorded). Some clones in this sample may be carry-over from other donors' samples.

This rearrangement joins TRBV27 to TRBJ2-1; TRBD2 matches 7 bases. The V gene's germline CDR1 is MNHEY and CDR2 SMNVEV (reference sequence). V dropped 6 bases and J dropped 0; count of bases not matched to a gene: 14. The CDR3 consists of 18 residues. CDR3 sequence reads: CASSPPLKRGSSYNEQFF. The CDR3 DNA reads TGTGCCAGCAGCCCCCCCCTGAAGCGGGGAAGCTCCTACAATGAGCAGTTCTTC.

This rearrangement joins TRBV6-1 to TRBJ1-1, with D perhaps TRBD1 (6 bases). Germline values: CDR1 MNHNS, CDR2 SASEGT. The CDR3 covers 15 residues. V lost 6 bases to trimming and J lost 1 base, with 15 bases between them. CDR3 amino acids: CASSLRQVRNTEAFF. DNA for the CDR3: TGTGCCAGCAGCCTAAGACAGGTTCGGAACACTGAAGCTTTCTTT.

A few counts support this clonotype. The chain couples TRBV6-6 to TRBJ2-5; TRBD2 is a possible D gene (6 bases). The CDR3 is 13 residues long. Trimming took 4 bases from V and 14 from J, leaving 20 bases between them. Looked up from germline, CDR1 is MNHNY and CDR2 is SVGAGI (reference sequence). CDR3 DNA: TGTGCCAGCAGTTTAGGGCCTGGACTACTCTCATACTTC. The encoded protein is CASSLGPGLLSYF.

In the case of this clonotype: A read error may be the cause here, since a much bigger clone is one base away. Because the CDR3 is missing its conserved closing phenylalanine or tryptophan, this is likely a read error. The rearrangement links TRBV12-3 or TRBV12-4 to TRBJ2-1; D unclear. The CDR3 is 16 amino acids. With 1 base removed from V and 0 bases from J, the gap between germline ends came to 10 bases. DNA for the CDR3: TGTGCCAGCAGTTTAGGGCGGAGCCGCTCCTACAATGAGCAGTTCTTA. Translated, it gives CASSLGRSRSYNEQFL.

This clonotype was found a few times. The rearrangement links TRBV14 to TRBJ1-3; tentatively, D is TRBD1 (6 bases). CDR1 is SGHDN, CDR2 FVKESK, per germline. Trimming stripped 4 bases from V and 0 bases from J, with 16 bases between. This CDR3 has 17 residues. In nucleotides, the CDR3 is TGTGCCAGCAGCCGAATGGCAGGGGTCAGCTCTGGAAACACCATATATTTT. It encodes CASSRMAGVSSGNTIYF.

This clonotype was counted between two and nine times. The chain joins TRBV20-1 to TRBJ2-7; possible D gene TRBD2, 6 bases. V dropped 8 bases and J dropped 2 bases, with 19 bases sitting between them. The CDR3 spans 14 residues. CDR1 and CDR2 from the germline V gene are DFQATT and SNEGSKA (reference sequence). The CDR3 bases are TGCAGTTGCCCCGGCGTAGCGGTTCCCTACGAGCAGTACTTC. Translated, it gives CSCPGVAVPYEQYF.

V and J are TRBV14 and TRBJ1-4; 9 bases map to TRBD1. Germline-derived CDR1 and CDR2 are SGHDN and FVKESK. CDR3 size: 17 residues. The J segment lost 0 bases and the V segment lost 6 bases, leaving 8 bases of the junction unmatched. CDR3 coding DNA: TGTGCCAGCAGTCAAAAGGGACAGGGCTCAACTAATGAAAAACTGTTTTTT. It yields the protein CASSQKGQGSTNEKLFF. Combining the CDR3 with reference TRBV14 and TRBJ1-4 gives the whole variable domain EAGVTQFPSHSVIEKGQTVTLRCDPISGHDNLYWYRRVMGKEIKFLLHFVKESKQDESGMPNNRFLAERTGGTYSTLKVQPAELEDSGVYFCASSQKGQGSTNEKLFFGSGTQLSVL.

This clonotype was counted at least ten times. The rearrangement joins TRBV10-3 to TRBJ2-1, with no clear D. The V end lost 3 bases, the J end lost 9 bases, and 12 bases lay between the germline ends. This CDR3 has 13 residues. The germline V gene has CDR1 ENHRY and CDR2 SYGVKD. CDR3 DNA: TGTGCCATCAGTGATGGAACCAACCTTGAGCAGTTCTTC. Protein product: CAISDGTNLEQFF.

The chain couples TRBV6-2 or TRBV6-3 to TRBJ1-2; D is unresolved. This CDR3 comprises 15 residues. Deletions cut 2 bases from V and 0 bases from J, with 10 bases between. CDR1 MNHEY and CDR2 SVGEGT come from the germline V gene. CDR3 coding DNA: TGTGCCAGCAGTTACACGCAGGAGGCTAACTATGGCTACACCTTC. It translates to CASSYTQEANYGYTF.

The V gene is TRBV7-3, the J gene TRBJ2-1; D gene ambiguous. The CDR3 runs to 12 residues. Germline assignment: CDR1 SGHTA and CDR2 FQGTGA. The V end lost 5 bases, the J end lost 4 bases, and 6 bases lay between the germline ends. CDR3 amino acids: CASSISYNEQFF. The CDR3 nucleotides are TGTGCCAGCAGCATATCTTACAATGAGCAGTTCTTC.

This clonotype was counted at least ten times. The chain links TRBV7-9 to TRBJ1-1; tentative D call: TRBD1 (5 bases). V dropped 2 bases and J dropped 1 base, with 17 bases sitting between them. From germline, CDR1 is SEHNR and CDR2 FQNEAQ (reference sequence). The CDR3 extends over 17 amino acids. CDR3 region: CASSLFRAGWGNTEAFF. CDR3 DNA sequence: TGTGCCAGCAGCTTATTTAGGGCAGGGTGGGGGAACACTGAAGCTTTCTTT.

This clonotype was counted between two and nine times. The chain is built from TRBV6-6 and TRBJ2-7, with TRBD2 identical over 10 bases. The CDR3 extends over 16 amino acids. Germline V gives CDR1 MNHNY, CDR2 SVGAGI (reference sequence). V gave up 0 bases and J gave up 6 bases; unmatched junction bases: 8. The CDR3 sequence: CASSYSASGRGGEQYF. The CDR3 region has the DNA TGTGCCAGCAGTTACTCGGCTAGCGGGAGAGGAGGCGAGCAGTACTTC.

This clonotype was counted many times. V is TRBV7-9 and J is TRBJ2-1; no firm D call. The CDR3 runs 15 residues. From germline, CDR1 is SEHNR and CDR2 FQNEAQ (reference sequence). V lost 6 bases and J lost 4, with 16 bases in between. CDR3 nucleotide sequence: TGTGCCAGCAGTCCCGCCCTCGACACTTACAATGAGCAGTTCTTC. This sequence encodes CASSPALDTYNEQFF.

J is TRBJ2-7 and V is TRBV25-1; 7 positions agree with TRBD2. This CDR3 is built from 12 residues. V was clipped by 10 bases and J by 4 bases; unmatched bases: 7. Germline V gene lookup returns CDR1 MGHDK and CDR2 SYGVNS. CDR3 sequence (DNA): TGTGCCACTAGGGAGGGGTATTACGAGCAGTACTTC. It is translated as CATREGYYEQYF.

This clonotype appeared a few times. The genes are TRBV3-1 and TRBJ2-1, with a weak D call TRBD2 (5 bases). V lost 0 bases and J 9 bases, leaving 9 bases between the germline ends. CDR3 length equals 13 residues. Per germline, CDR1 LGHDT and CDR2 YNNKEL (reference sequence). In DNA, the CDR3 is TGTGCCAGCAGCCAAGACGGGGTTGGTGAGCAGTTCTTC. Translation: CASSQDGVGEQFF.

The chain carries TRBV6-1 and TRBJ1-2; TRBD1 aligns across 7 bases. V was pared by 3 bases and J by 3 bases, with 7 bases of the junction left unmatched. Germline V gene data show CDR1 as MNHNS and CDR2 as SASEGT. This CDR3 comprises 15 residues. The chain's CDR3 is CASSDGPTGDYGYTF. CDR3 DNA: TGTGCCAGCAGTGATGGGCCAACAGGGGACTATGGCTACACCTTC.

Remarks on this clonotype: Since the CDR3 does not end with the conserved phenylalanine or tryptophan, this likely comes from a read error. The chain has TRBV20-1 and TRBJ2-1; 9 bases are a match to TRBD2. CDR3 length: 15 amino acids. The V segment lost 5 bases and the J segment 6 bases; nucleotides outside the gene matches: 11. Germline CDR1 reads DFQATT; CDR2 reads SNEGSKA (reference sequence). CDR3 coding DNA: TGCAGTGCTCCTTCCAACCCGACTAGCGGCAATGAGCAGTTCTTA. Translation: CSAPSNPTSGNEQFL.

Only a few counts were recorded for this clonotype. This chain uses TRBV18 with TRBJ2-7; D is ambiguous. Trimming pared 6 bases from V and 0 bases from J, leaving 12 bases between. The CDR3 has 14 residues. Germline lookup yields CDR1 KGHSH and CDR2 LQKENI. The CDR3 region is CASSPLRPSYEQYF. CDR3 nucleotide sequence: TGTGCCAGCTCCCCCTTACGGCCCTCCTACGAGCAGTACTTC.

As regards this clonotype: This may arise from a read error, as a much more abundant clone is one base away. The chain has TRBV7-6 and TRBJ1-1, with D tentatively TRBD1 (6 bases). Germline values: CDR1 SGHVS, CDR2 FNYEAQ. The CDR3 runs to 16 residues. CDR3 nucleotides: TGTGCCAGCAGCCCTGGTAGGGGGGCCCTGAACACTGAATCTTTCTTT. Its protein is CASSPGRGALNTESFF.

The sample holds many counts of this clonotype. This chain uses TRBV7-9 with TRBJ1-2; 12 bases map to TRBD1. The CDR3 covers 17 residues. The germline CDR1 and CDR2 sequences are SEHNR and FQNEAQ (reference sequence). J gave up 7 bases and V 6 bases, and 15 bases lay outside the gene matches. This CDR3 is CASSKDLGGTGGSGYTF. The CDR3 nucleotides read TGTGCCAGCAGTAAAGACCTTGGGGGGACAGGGGGCTCTGGCTACACCTTC.

This clonotype was recorded at least ten times. Since a much larger clone is just one base distant, this may be a read error. The J gene is TRBJ2-1, the V gene TRBV7-9; the D is unclear. Trimming removed 3 bases at V and 9 bases at J, with 3 bases between. CDR1 and CDR2 (germline): SEHNR, FQNEAQ (reference sequence). The CDR3 has 10 residues. For the CDR3, the DNA is TGTGCCAGCAGCTTGGTTGAGCAGTTCTTC. The encoded protein is CASSLVEQFF.

This clonotype occurred a few times. The chain joins TRBV5-8 to TRBJ2-7; 9 nucleotides agree with TRBD2. The CDR3 length is 18 residues. V lost 4 bases, J lost 5 bases, and 19 bases stayed unmatched. From germline, CDR1 is SGHTS and CDR2 YDEGEE. The CDR3 DNA reads TGTGCCAGCAGCGAGGATTTAGGACTAGCGACGGGTCGGGACGAGCAGTACTTC. Its translation is CASSEDLGLATGRDEQYF.

This clonotype was detected many times. This chain uses TRBV11-2 with TRBJ1-1, with D possibly being TRBD1 (5 bases). CDR3 length equals 13 residues. CDR1 SGHAT and CDR2 FQNNGV come from the germline V gene. V was shortened by 6 bases and J by 7 bases, with 15 bases between the two germline ends. The CDR3 sequence is CASRDIQPGEAFF. The DNA for the CDR3 is TGTGCCAGCAGGGACATCCAGCCGGGTGAAGCTTTCTTT.

The chain combines TRBV11-2 with TRBJ2-3; TRBD1 matches at 9 bases. Per germline, CDR1 SGHAT and CDR2 FQNNGV. The CDR3 runs 15 residues. V dropped 1 base and J dropped 5; count of bases not matched to a gene: 4. CDR3 region: CASSLGTGEVDTQYF. For the CDR3, the DNA is TGTGCCAGCAGCTTAGGGACAGGGGAGGTAGATACGCAGTATTTT.